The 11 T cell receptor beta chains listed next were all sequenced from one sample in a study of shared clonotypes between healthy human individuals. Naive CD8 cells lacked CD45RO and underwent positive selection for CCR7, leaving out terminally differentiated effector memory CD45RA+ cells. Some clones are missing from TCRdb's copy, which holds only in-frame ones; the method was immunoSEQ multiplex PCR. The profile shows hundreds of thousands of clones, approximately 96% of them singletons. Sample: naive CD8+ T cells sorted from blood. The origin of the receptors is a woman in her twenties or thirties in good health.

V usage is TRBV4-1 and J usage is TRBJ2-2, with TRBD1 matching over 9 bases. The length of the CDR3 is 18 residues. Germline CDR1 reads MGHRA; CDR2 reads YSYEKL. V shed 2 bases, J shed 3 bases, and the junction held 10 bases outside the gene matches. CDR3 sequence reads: CASSQLTGGNEYTGELFF. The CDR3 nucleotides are TGCGCCAGCAGCCAACTGACAGGGGGGAACGAATACACCGGGGAGCTGTTTTTT.

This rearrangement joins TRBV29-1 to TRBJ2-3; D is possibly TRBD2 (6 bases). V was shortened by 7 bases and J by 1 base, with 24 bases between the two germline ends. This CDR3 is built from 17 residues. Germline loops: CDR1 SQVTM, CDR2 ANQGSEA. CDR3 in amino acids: CSAEQGRTEGGTDTQYF. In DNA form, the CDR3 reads TGCAGCGCGGAGCAGGGTCGTACGGAGGGAGGCACAGATACGCAGTATTTT.

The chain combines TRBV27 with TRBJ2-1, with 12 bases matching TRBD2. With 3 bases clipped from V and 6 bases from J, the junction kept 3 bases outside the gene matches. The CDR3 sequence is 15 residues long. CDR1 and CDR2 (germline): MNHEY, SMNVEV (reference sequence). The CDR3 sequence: CASSFALAGGNEQFF. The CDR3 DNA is TGTGCCAGCAGTTTCGCACTAGCGGGAGGCAATGAGCAGTTCTTC.

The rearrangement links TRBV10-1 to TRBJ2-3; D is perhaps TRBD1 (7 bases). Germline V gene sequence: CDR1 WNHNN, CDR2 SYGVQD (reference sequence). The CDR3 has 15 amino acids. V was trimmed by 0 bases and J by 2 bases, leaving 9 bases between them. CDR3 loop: CASSESRGVTDTQYF. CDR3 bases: TGCGCCAGCAGTGAGTCCAGGGGGGTCACAGATACGCAGTATTTT.

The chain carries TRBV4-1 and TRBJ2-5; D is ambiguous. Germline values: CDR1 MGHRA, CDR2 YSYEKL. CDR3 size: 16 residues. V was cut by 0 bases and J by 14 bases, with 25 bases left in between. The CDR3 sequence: CASSQDTLPESEMIYF. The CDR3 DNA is TGCGCCAGCAGCCAAGACACTTTGCCCGAATCGGAAATGATTTACTTC.

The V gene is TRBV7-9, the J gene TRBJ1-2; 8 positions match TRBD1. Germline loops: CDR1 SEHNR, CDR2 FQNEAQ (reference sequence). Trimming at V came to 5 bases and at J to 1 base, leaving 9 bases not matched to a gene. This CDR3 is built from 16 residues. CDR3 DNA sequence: TGTGCCAGCAGCATTACAGGGGGGGATATTAACTATGGCTACACCTTC. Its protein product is CASSITGGDINYGYTF. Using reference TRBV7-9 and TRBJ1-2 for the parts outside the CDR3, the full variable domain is DTGVSQNPRHKITKRGQNVTFRCDPISEHNRLYWYRQTLGQGPEFLTYFQNEAQLEKSRLLSDRFSAERPKGSFSTLEIQRTEQGDSAMYLCASSITGGDINYGYTFGSGTRLTVV.

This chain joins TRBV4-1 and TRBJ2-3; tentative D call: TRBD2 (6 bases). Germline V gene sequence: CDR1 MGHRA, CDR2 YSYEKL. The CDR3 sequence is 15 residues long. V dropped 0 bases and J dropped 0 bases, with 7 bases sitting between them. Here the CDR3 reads CASSQEGTSTDTQYF. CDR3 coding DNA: TGCGCCAGCAGCCAAGAAGGGACTAGCACAGATACGCAGTATTTT.

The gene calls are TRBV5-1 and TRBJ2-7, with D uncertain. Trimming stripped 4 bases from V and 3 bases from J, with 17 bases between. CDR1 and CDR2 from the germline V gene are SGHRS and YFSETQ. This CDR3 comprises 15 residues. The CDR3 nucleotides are TGCGCCAGCAGCCCACAAAACGTCCGCCGCTACGAGCAGTACTTC. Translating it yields CASSPQNVRRYEQYF.

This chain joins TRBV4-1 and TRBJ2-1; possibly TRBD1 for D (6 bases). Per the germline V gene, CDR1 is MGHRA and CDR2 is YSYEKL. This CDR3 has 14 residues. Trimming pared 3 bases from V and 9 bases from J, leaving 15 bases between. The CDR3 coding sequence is TGCGCCAGCAGCCAGGGAACAGGGATAGGTGAGCAGTTCTTC. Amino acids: CASSQGTGIGEQFF.

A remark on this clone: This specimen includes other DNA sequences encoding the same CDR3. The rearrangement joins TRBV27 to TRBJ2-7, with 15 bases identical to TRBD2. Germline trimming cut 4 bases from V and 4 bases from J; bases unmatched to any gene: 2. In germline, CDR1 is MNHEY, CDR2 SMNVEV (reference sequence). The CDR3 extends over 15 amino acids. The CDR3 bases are TGTGCCAGCAGTTCCGGGACTAGCGGGAGGTACGAGCAGTACTTC. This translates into CASSSGTSGRYEQYF.

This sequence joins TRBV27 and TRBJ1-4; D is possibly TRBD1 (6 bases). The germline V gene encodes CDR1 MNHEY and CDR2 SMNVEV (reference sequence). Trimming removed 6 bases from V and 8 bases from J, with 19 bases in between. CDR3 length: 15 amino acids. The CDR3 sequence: CASRGMGGAGEKLFF. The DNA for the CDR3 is TGTGCCAGCAGGGGGATGGGGGGGGCGGGCGAAAAACTGTTTTTT. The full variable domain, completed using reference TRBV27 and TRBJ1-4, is EAQVTQNPRYLITVTGKKLTVTCSQNMNHEYMSWYRQDPGLGLRQIYYSMNVEVTDKGDVPEGYKVSRKEKRNFPLILESPSPNQTSLYFCASRGMGGAGEKLFFGSGTQLSVL.